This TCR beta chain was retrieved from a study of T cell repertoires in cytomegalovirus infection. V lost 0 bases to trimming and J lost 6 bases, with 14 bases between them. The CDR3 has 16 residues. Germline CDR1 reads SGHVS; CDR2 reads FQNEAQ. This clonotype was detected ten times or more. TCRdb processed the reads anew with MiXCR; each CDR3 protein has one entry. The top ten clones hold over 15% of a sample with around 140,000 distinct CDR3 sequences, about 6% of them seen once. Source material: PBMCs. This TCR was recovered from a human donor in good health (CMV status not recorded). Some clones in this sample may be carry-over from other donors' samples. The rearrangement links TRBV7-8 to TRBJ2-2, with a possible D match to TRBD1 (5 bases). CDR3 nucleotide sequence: TGTGCCAGCAGCTTAGCGGCTAGGGAAGGGGCCGGGGAGCTGTTTTTT. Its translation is CASSLAAREGAGELFF.